Below are 29 T cell receptor beta chains sequenced from a single sample in a study of identical twins. Using its own MiXCR run on the 5' RACE reads, TCRdb lists one record per CDR3 protein. The sample lists under 1 million distinct CDR3 sequences, approximately 13% occurring once. This sample also belongs to another study, concerning yellow fever vaccine responses in identical twins.

The sequenced sample consisted of PBMCs. The origin of the receptors is a woman between 18 and 29 years old in good health.

This sequence joins TRBV20-1 and TRBJ2-1, with 12 nucleotides matching TRBD2. The CDR3 is 18 residues long. Germline lookup yields CDR1 DFQATT and CDR2 SNEGSKA (reference sequence). With 5 bases clipped from V and 3 bases from J, the junction kept 14 bases outside the gene matches. CDR3 DNA: TGCAGTGCTCTTCGACTAGCGGGAGATATGAAGGGCTACAATGAGCAGTTCTTC. Protein sequence: CSALRLAGDMKGYNEQFF.

This clonotype was counted only a few times. The chain recombines TRBV4-1 with TRBJ2-3; D call uncertain. The CDR3 length is 15 residues. Trimming took off 3 bases at V and 4 bases at J, with 14 bases between the two ends. Germline V gene sequence: CDR1 MGHRA, CDR2 YSYEKL. The CDR3 sequence is CASSHRKSPADTQYF. The CDR3 coding sequence is TGCGCCAGCAGCCACCGAAAGAGTCCCGCAGATACGCAGTATTTT.

The chain joins TRBV2 to TRBJ2-3, with D perhaps assigned TRBD1 or TRBD2 (6 bases each). CDR1 and CDR2 (germline): SNHLY, FYNNEI. This CDR3 has 16 amino acids. Trimming removed 4 bases from V and 1 base from J, with 15 bases in between. CDR3 amino acids: CASSVLRRGRTDTQYF. CDR3 sequence (DNA): TGTGCCAGCAGTGTTCTCCGCCGGGGGCGCACAGATACGCAGTATTTT.

This chain connects TRBV3-1 to TRBJ2-7, with D unresolved. Germline V gene lookup returns CDR1 LGHDT and CDR2 YNNKEL (reference sequence). CDR3 length: 14 residues. Trimming took 1 base from V and 1 from J, leaving 8 bases between them. The CDR3 sequence: CASSQGLGSYEQYF. In nucleotides, the CDR3 is TGTGCCAGCAGCCAAGGGCTAGGATCCTACGAGCAGTACTTC.

This clonotype appeared a few times. V and J are TRBV7-9 and TRBJ1-1, with 7 bases aligning to TRBD1. Germline-derived CDR1 and CDR2 are SEHNR and FQNEAQ (reference sequence). The CDR3 is 15 amino acids. Losses at the gene ends were 5 bases for V and 4 bases for J; bases not matched to a gene: 10. The CDR3 sequence: CASSPDRSESTEAFF. In DNA form, the CDR3 reads TGTGCCAGCAGCCCGGACAGGAGTGAGAGCACTGAAGCTTTCTTT.

This clonotype was seen repeatedly, ten times or more. The chain has TRBV12-3 or TRBV12-4 and TRBJ1-1; 7 bases agree with TRBD1. This CDR3 has 14 amino acids. V lost 3 bases to trimming and J lost 1 base; unmatched junction nucleotides: 2. This chain's CDR3 is CASSFRQGNTEAFF. CDR3 coding DNA: TGTGCCAGCAGTTTCCGACAGGGGAACACTGAAGCTTTCTTT.

The table lists this clonotype with a few counts. The genes are TRBV7-9 and TRBJ1-5; D might be TRBD1 (6 bases). The CDR3 runs 16 residues. The ends were cut back, 3 bases at V and 0 bases at J, with 12 bases in the middle. CDR1 and CDR2 (germline): SEHNR, FQNEAQ (reference sequence). The CDR3 here is CASSFGTYYSNQPQHF. For the CDR3, the DNA is TGTGCCAGCAGCTTTGGGACATATTATAGCAATCAGCCCCAGCATTTT.

This clonotype was found a few times. V usage is TRBV12-3 or TRBV12-4 and J usage is TRBJ2-1; no firm D call. Trimming took off 3 bases at V and 0 bases at J, with 6 bases between the two ends. This CDR3 comprises 14 residues. CDR3 residues: CASSFGFSYNEQFF. DNA for the CDR3: TGTGCCAGCAGTTTTGGGTTCTCCTACAATGAGCAGTTCTTC.

This chain joins TRBV10-3 and TRBJ1-6; no clear D gene. The germline V gene has CDR1 ENHRY and CDR2 SYGVKD. Trimming took 11 bases from V and 5 from J, leaving 13 bases between them. The CDR3 loop spans 13 amino acids. The CDR3 loop reads CAATGSNNSPLHF. As DNA, the CDR3 is TGTGCCGCGACGGGCAGCAATAATTCACCCCTCCACTTT.

The chain is built from TRBV6-1 and TRBJ2-5; TRBD1 is a possible D gene (5 bases). The CDR3 length is 13 residues. Trimming removed 6 bases at V and 3 bases at J, with 11 bases between. CDR1 and CDR2 (germline): MNHNS, SASEGT. DNA for the CDR3: TGTGCCAGCAGACGGACAAAAAAAGAGACCCAGTACTTC. This sequence encodes CASRRTKKETQYF.

This clonotype was detected only a few times. The chain joins TRBV4-2 to TRBJ2-3, with TRBD2 identical over 12 bases. V was pared by 0 bases and J by 2 bases, with 9 bases of the junction left unmatched. The length of the CDR3 is 19 residues. Per the germline V gene, CDR1 is LGHNA and CDR2 is YNFKEQ. The CDR3 reads CASSQEFATSGGNTDTQYF. CDR3 bases: TGTGCCAGCAGCCAAGAGTTTGCGACTAGCGGGGGTAACACAGATACGCAGTATTTT.

In its sample, this clonotype was seen many times. This chain uses TRBV10-3 with TRBJ2-1; D could derive from TRBD1 or TRBD2 (5 bases each). The CDR3 contains 15 residues. Germline assignment: CDR1 ENHRY and CDR2 SYGVKD. Deletions cut 2 bases from V and 5 bases from J, with 13 bases between. In DNA, the CDR3 is TGTGCCATCAGTGAGGGGTTGGGGGTTAACAATGAGCAGTTCTTC. Protein: CAISEGLGVNNEQFF.

This clonotype has a handful of counts. The V and J genes are TRBV6-2 or TRBV6-3 and TRBJ2-4; D might be TRBD1 (5 bases). Trimming took off 6 bases at V and 6 bases at J, with 15 bases between the two ends. The CDR3 extends over 14 amino acids. Per germline, CDR1 MNHEY and CDR2 SVGEGT. The chain's CDR3 is CASSDSNTRNIQYF. CDR3 DNA sequence: TGTGCCAGCAGCGACAGTAACACAAGAAACATTCAGTACTTC.

The chain combines TRBV12-3 or TRBV12-4 with TRBJ2-1; D perhaps matches TRBD2 (6 bases). The CDR3 contains 16 residues. The V gene lost 3 bases and the J gene lost 6 bases, with 18 bases spanning the gap. CDR3 DNA: TGTGCCAGCAGTTTCCGGGACTCGGGGTACTTCAATGAGCAGTTCTTC. Translation gives CASSFRDSGYFNEQFF.

The chain links TRBV4-1 to TRBJ2-2; D not resolved. Germline CDR1 and CDR2: MGHRA and YSYEKL. The CDR3 runs 11 residues. V was trimmed by 10 bases and J by 5 bases, leaving 8 bases between them. The CDR3: CATLITGELFF. The CDR3 region has the DNA TGCGCCACCCTGATAACCGGGGAGCTGTTTTTT.

The chain couples TRBV12-3 or TRBV12-4 to TRBJ2-5, with D tentatively TRBD2 (7 bases). This CDR3 spans 15 amino acids. Trimming cost V 5 bases and J 2 bases, with 15 bases left between them. Here the CDR3 DNA reads TGTGCCAGCAGTGGGGGGCCGGGAGGTCAAGAGACCCAGTACTTC. Protein product: CASSGGPGGQETQYF.

This clonotype was found a few times. The CDR3 coding sequence is TGTGCCAGCAGCCTCACTAGGGGTCGAGGACTTTATAGCAATCAGCCCCAGCATTTT. It yields the protein CASSLTRGRGLYSNQPQHF. J is TRBJ1-5 and V is TRBV5-6; D may be TRBD1 (5 bases). The CDR3 totals 19 residues. The ends were cut back, 4 bases at V and 0 bases at J, with 23 bases in the middle. Germline assignment: CDR1 SGHDT and CDR2 YYEEEE.

This CDR3 is CSATEGGRSYNEQFF. CDR3 DNA: TGCAGTGCTACGGAGGGGGGACGCTCCTACAATGAGCAGTTCTTC. V usage is TRBV20-1 and J usage is TRBJ2-1; TRBD1 or TRBD2 may be the D gene (6 bases each). This CDR3 is built from 15 residues. V was clipped by 4 bases and J by 0 bases, with 13 bases between them. Germline values: CDR1 DFQATT, CDR2 SNEGSKA (reference sequence).

The rearrangement joins TRBV20-1 to TRBJ2-1; tentative D call: TRBD2 (5 bases). This CDR3 has 15 residues. Germline V gene sequence: CDR1 DFQATT, CDR2 SNEGSKA (reference sequence). Trimming removed 0 bases at V and 7 bases at J, with 16 bases between. In DNA form, the CDR3 reads TGCAGTGCTAGAGATCTGGCGTCTAGCCTTAATGAGCAGTTCTTC. Amino acid sequence: CSARDLASSLNEQFF.

This chain joins TRBV20-1 and TRBJ1-1; 8 bases line up with TRBD1. The CDR3 extends over 12 amino acids. J was trimmed by 4 bases and V by 6 bases; bases with no gene match: 4. Germline CDR1 reads DFQATT; CDR2 reads SNEGSKA (reference sequence). CDR3 DNA: TGCAGTGCCCCGGGACAGGCCACTGAAGCTTTCTTT. Translating gives CSAPGQATEAFF.

The chain employs TRBV3-1 and TRBJ2-2; no clear D. This CDR3 contains 17 residues. CDR1 and CDR2 (germline): LGHDT, YNNKEL (reference sequence). The germline V and J ends were trimmed by 0 bases and 0 bases, with 11 bases remaining between them. The CDR3 region has the DNA TGTGCCAGCAGCCAAGATGTGCATTCTTCGAACACCGGGGAGCTGTTTTTT. Its translation: CASSQDVHSSNTGELFF.

There are a few counts of this clonotype. This chain links TRBV7-9 with TRBJ2-7, with 8 bases lining up with TRBD1. The germline V gene encodes CDR1 SEHNR and CDR2 FQNEAQ (reference sequence). The J segment lost 3 bases and the V segment lost 5 bases, leaving 6 bases of the junction unmatched. The CDR3 totals 14 residues. CDR3 loop: CASSQGQGLYEQYF. DNA for the CDR3: TGTGCCAGCAGCCAAGGACAGGGACTCTACGAGCAGTACTTC. Full variable domain (outside the CDR3, taken from reference TRBV7-9 and TRBJ2-7): DTGVSQNPRHKITKRGQNVTFRCDPISEHNRLYWYRQTLGQGPEFLTYFQNEAQLEKSRLLSDRFSAERPKGSFSTLEIQRTEQGDSAMYLCASSQGQGLYEQYFGPGTRLTVT.

This chain uses TRBV12-3 or TRBV12-4 with TRBJ2-1; tentatively, D is TRBD1 (7 bases). This CDR3 contains 19 residues. Trimming stripped 6 bases from V and 4 bases from J, with 28 bases between. The CDR3 DNA is TGTGCCAGCAGCCCTCCCCGTGTAAGGGGGGACAGCCCATACAATGAGCAGTTCTTC. It specifies CASSPPRVRGDSPYNEQFF.

This clonotype has a handful of counts. This chain connects TRBV6-2 or TRBV6-3 to TRBJ2-3, with 16 nucleotides matching TRBD2. With V trimmed by 6 bases and J by 0 bases, 12 bases remained unmatched. Germline loops: CDR1 MNHEY, CDR2 SVGEGT. CDR3 length: 20 residues. The CDR3 DNA reads TGTGCCAGCAGCCTTTTACCGGGACTAGCGGGAGGGGCAAGCACAGATACGCAGTATTTT. It encodes CASSLLPGLAGGASTDTQYF.

The table lists this clonotype with a few counts. J is TRBJ2-5 and V is TRBV13, with 11 nucleotides matching TRBD2. Trimming cost V 5 bases and J 0 bases; bases outside gene matches: 5. Germline V gene data show CDR1 as PRHDT and CDR2 as FYEKMQ (reference sequence). The CDR3 runs to 16 residues. The CDR3 region has the DNA TGTGCCAGCAGCCAGGTGGGACTAGCGGACCAAGAGACCCAGTACTTC. It specifies CASSQVGLADQETQYF.

This clonotype was seen more than once but under ten times. The chain recombines TRBV9 with TRBJ2-3; 13 nucleotides agree with TRBD2. This CDR3 comprises 17 residues. The germline V gene has CDR1 SGDLS and CDR2 YYNGEE. Trimming took 3 bases from V and 0 from J; bases not matched to a gene: 4. The CDR3 region is CASSELGLAGSTDTQYF. CDR3 DNA: TGTGCCAGCAGCGAGCTGGGACTAGCGGGGAGCACAGATACGCAGTATTTT.

The chain combines TRBV12-3 or TRBV12-4 with TRBJ2-3, with D unclear. Trimming took off 1 base at V and 2 bases at J, with 10 bases between the two ends. This CDR3 comprises 15 residues. The CDR3 loop is CASSLGGLFTDTQYF. The CDR3 nucleotides read TGTGCCAGCAGTTTAGGTGGGCTCTTCACAGATACGCAGTATTTT.

The chain uses TRBV12-5 and TRBJ1-4; TRBD1 aligns across 8 bases. Germline assignment: CDR1 LGHNT and CDR2 FRNRAP. Trimming at V came to 5 bases and at J to 0 bases, leaving 5 bases not matched to a gene. The length of the CDR3 is 16 residues. CDR3 region: CASGPGQGATNEKLFF. DNA of the CDR3: TGTGCTAGTGGTCCCGGACAGGGTGCAACTAATGAAAAACTGTTTTTT.

This clonotype was recorded at least ten times. The gene calls are TRBV7-9 and TRBJ2-2, with TRBD1 as a possible D gene (5 bases). The CDR3 runs 13 residues. Trimming removed 4 bases at V and 4 bases at J, with 7 bases between. CDR1 is SEHNR, CDR2 FQNEAQ, per germline (reference sequence). The CDR3 protein is CASSSGITGELFF. Here the CDR3 DNA reads TGTGCCAGCAGCTCAGGGATCACCGGGGAGCTGTTTTTT.